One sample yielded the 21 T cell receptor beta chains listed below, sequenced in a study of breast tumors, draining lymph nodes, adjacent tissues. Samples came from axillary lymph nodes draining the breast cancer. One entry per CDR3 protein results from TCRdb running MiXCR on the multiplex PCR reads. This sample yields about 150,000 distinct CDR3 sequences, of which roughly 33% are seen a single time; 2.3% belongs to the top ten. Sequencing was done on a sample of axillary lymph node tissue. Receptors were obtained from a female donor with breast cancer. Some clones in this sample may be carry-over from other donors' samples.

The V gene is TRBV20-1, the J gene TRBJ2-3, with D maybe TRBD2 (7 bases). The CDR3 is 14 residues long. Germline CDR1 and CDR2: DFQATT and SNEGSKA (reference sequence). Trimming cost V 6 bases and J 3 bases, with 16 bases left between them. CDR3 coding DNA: TGCAGTGCCGCGGAGGGGGGGGAGACAGATACGCAGTATTTT. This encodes CSAAEGGETDTQYF.

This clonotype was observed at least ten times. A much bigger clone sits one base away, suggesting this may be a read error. The CDR3 here is CSALGQGDYAYTF. The CDR3, as DNA: TGCAGTGCTCTCGGACAGGGTGACTATGCCTACACCTTC. The chain employs TRBV20-1 and TRBJ1-2; 8 bases map to TRBD1. Germline lookup yields CDR1 DFQATT and CDR2 SNEGSKA (reference sequence). This CDR3 has 13 residues.

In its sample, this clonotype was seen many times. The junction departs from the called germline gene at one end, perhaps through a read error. This chain's CDR3 is CASSLTVGQHYGCTF. CDR3 nucleotides: TGTGCCAGCAGCTTAACCGTGGGACAGCACTATGGCTGCACCTTC. The chain is built from TRBV7-3 and TRBJ1-2, with 7 bases lining up with TRBD1. The CDR3 sequence is 15 residues long. The germline V gene has CDR1 SGHTA and CDR2 FQGTGA.

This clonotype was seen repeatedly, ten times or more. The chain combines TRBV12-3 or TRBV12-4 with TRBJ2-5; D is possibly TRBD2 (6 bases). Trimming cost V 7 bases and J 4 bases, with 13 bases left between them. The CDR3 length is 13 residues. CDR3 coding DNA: TGTGCCAGCACCTATCCGGAGGGAGAGACCCAGTACTTC. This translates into CASTYPEGETQYF.

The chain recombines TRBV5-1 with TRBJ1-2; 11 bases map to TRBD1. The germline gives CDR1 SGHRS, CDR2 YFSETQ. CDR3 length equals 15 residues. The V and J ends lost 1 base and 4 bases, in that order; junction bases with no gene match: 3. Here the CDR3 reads CASSLIGTGGYGYTF. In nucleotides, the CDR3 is TGCGCCAGCAGCTTGATCGGGACAGGGGGCTATGGCTACACCTTC.

For the CDR3, the DNA is TGTGCCAGCAGCACGACGGGACTAGCGGGGGACGAGCAGTACGTC. Translating gives CASSTTGLAGDEQYV. The V call is TRBV5-4, the J call TRBJ2-7, with 14 bases aligning to TRBD2. V lost 4 bases and J lost 5; bases outside the gene matches: 5. CDR3 length: 15 amino acids. Germline CDR1 and CDR2: SGHNT and YYREEE (reference sequence).

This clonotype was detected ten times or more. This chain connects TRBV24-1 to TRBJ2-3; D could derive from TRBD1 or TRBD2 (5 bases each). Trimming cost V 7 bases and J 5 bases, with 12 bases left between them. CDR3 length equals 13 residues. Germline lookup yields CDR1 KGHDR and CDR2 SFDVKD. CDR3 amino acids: CATSLYGGDTQYF. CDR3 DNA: TGTGCCACCAGCCTCTATGGGGGAGATACGCAGTATTTT.

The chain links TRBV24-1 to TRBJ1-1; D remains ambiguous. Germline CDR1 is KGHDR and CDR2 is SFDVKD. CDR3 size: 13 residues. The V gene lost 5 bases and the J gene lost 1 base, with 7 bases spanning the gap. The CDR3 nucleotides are TGTGCCACCAGTGGGTGGGCGAACACTGAAGCTTTCTTT. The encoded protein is CATSGWANTEAFF.

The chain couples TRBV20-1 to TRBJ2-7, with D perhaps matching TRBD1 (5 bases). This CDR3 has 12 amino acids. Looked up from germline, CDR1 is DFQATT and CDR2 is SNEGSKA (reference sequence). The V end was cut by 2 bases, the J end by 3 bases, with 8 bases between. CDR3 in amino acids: CSARHRYYEQYF. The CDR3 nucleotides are TGCAGTGCTAGACACAGGTACTACGAGCAGTACTTC.

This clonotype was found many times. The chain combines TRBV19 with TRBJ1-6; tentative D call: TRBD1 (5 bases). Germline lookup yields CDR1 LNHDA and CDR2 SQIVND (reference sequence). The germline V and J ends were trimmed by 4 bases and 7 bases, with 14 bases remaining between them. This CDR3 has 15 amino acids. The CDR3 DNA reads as TGTGCCAGTAGTAATGGGGCTCGCCGGAATTCACCCCTCCACTTT. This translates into CASSNGARRNSPLHF.

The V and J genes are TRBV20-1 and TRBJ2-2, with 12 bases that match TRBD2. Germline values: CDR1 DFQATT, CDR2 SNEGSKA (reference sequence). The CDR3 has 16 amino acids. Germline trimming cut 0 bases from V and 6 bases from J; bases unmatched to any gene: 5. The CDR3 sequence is CSARDTLAGGPGELFF. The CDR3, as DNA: TGCAGTGCTAGAGATACGCTAGCGGGAGGGCCCGGGGAGCTGTTTTTT.

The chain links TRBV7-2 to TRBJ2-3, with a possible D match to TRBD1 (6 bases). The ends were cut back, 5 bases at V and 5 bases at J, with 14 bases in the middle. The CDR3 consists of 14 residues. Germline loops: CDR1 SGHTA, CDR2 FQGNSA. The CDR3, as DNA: TGTGCCAGCAGCCCTTTTGGGGGCAAAGATACGCAGTATTTT. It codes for CASSPFGGKDTQYF.

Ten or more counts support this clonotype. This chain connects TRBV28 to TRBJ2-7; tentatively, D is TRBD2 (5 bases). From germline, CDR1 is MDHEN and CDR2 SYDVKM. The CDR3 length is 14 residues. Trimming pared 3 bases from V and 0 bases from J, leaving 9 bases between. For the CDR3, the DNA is TGTGCCAGCAGTTTGCCGGGGAGCTCCTACGAGCAGTACTTC. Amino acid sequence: CASSLPGSSYEQYF.

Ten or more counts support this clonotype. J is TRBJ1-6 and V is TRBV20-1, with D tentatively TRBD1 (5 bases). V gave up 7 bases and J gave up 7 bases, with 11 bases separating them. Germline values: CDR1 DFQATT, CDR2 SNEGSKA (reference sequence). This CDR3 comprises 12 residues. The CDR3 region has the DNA TGCAGTGTCAGGGATCCGAATTCACCCCTCCACTTT. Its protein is CSVRDPNSPLHF.

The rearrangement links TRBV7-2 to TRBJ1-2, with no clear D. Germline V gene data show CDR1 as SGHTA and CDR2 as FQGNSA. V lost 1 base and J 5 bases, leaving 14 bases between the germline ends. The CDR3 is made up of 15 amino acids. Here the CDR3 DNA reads TGTGCCAGCAGCTTAGGTGTACGGCGGGATTATGGCTACACCTTC. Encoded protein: CASSLGVRRDYGYTF.

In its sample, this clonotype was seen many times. The chain's CDR3 is CASSDGNRNSPLHF. CDR3 coding DNA: TGTGCCAGCAGTGATGGTAATAGAAATTCACCCCTCCACTTT. V is TRBV6-4 and J is TRBJ1-6; D gene ambiguous. Trimming stripped 3 bases from V and 7 bases from J, with 10 bases between. CDR1 and CDR2 (germline): MRHNA, SNTAGT. The CDR3 sequence is 14 residues long.

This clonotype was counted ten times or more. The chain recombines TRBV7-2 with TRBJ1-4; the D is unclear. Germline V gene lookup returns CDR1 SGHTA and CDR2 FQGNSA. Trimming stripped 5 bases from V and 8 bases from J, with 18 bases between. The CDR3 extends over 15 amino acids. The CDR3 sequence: CASSPQQSNFEKLFF. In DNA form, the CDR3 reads TGTGCCAGCAGCCCCCAACAGTCGAACTTCGAAAAACTGTTTTTT.

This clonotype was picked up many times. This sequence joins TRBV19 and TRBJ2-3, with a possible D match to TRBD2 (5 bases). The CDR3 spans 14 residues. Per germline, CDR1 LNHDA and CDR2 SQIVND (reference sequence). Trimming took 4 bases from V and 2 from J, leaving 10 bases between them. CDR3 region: CASSTTGVTDTQYF. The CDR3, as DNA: TGTGCCAGTAGTACCACCGGGGTCACAGATACGCAGTATTTT.

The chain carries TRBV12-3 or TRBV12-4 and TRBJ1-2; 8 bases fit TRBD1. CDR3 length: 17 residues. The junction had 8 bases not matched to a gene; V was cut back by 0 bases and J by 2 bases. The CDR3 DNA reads TGTGCCAGCAGTTTAGCCCCCGGACAGGGCATAAACTATGGCTACACCTTC. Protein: CASSLAPGQGINYGYTF.

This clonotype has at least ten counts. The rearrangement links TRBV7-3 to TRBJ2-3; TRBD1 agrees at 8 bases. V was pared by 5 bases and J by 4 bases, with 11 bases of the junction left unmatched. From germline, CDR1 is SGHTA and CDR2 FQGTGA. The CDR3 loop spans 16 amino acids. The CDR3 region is CASSPQHGQGPDTQYF. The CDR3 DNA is TGTGCCAGCAGCCCCCAACATGGACAGGGCCCAGATACGCAGTATTTT.

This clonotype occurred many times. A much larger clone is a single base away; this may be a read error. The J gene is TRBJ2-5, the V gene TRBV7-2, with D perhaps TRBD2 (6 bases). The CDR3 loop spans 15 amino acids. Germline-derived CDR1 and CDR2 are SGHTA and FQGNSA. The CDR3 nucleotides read TGTGCCAGCAGCTTAGCGGGACTCTCACAAGAGACCCAGCACTTC. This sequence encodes CASSLAGLSQETQHF. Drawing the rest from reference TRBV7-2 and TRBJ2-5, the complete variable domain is GAGVSQSPSNKVTEKGKDVELRCDPISGHTALYWYRQSLGQGLEFLIYFQGNSAPDKSGLPSDRFSAERTGGSVSTLTIQRTQQEDSAVYLCASSLAGLSQETQHFGPGTRLLVL.